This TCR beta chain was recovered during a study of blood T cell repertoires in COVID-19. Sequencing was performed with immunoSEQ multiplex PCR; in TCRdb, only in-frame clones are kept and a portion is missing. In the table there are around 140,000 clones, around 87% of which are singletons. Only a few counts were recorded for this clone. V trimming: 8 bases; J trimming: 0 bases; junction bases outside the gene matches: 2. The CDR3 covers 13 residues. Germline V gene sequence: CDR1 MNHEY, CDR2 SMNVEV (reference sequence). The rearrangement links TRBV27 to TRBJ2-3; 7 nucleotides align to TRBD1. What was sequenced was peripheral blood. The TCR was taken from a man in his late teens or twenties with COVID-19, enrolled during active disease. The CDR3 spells CASWDSSTDTQYF. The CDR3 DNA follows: TGTGCCAGCTGGGACAGTAGCACAGATACGCAGTATTTT.